The 29 T cell receptor beta chains presented below share a single source sample, sequenced in a study of blood T cell repertoires in COVID-19. Repertoires were generated with immunoSEQ multiplex PCR, while TCRdb's copy carries only in-frame clones and drops some. Of about 100,000 clones in the sample, approximately 80% were seen once. What was sequenced was peripheral blood. The receptors here all came from an older woman with acute or convalescent COVID-19.

The chain recombines TRBV19 with TRBJ1-5; D is perhaps TRBD1 (5 bases). This CDR3 is built from 15 residues. Germline CDR1 and CDR2: LNHDA and SQIVND (reference sequence). Trimming took 4 bases from V and 5 from J, leaving 15 bases between them. CDR3 sequence (DNA): TGTGCCAGTAGTACCTATCAGGGCATGGATCAGCCCCAGCATTTT. Amino acid sequence: CASSTYQGMDQPQHF.

This clone was observed a handful of times. This chain joins TRBV7-3 and TRBJ2-7; 7 nucleotides line up with TRBD1. CDR1 is SGHTA and CDR2 is FQGTGA in the germline V gene. There are 15 residues in the CDR3. V shed 5 bases, J shed 2 bases, and the junction held 9 bases outside the gene matches. The chain's CDR3 is CASSHEGAGTYEQYF. The CDR3 DNA reads as TGTGCCAGCAGCCACGAGGGGGCTGGAACCTACGAGCAGTACTTC.

The chain recombines TRBV28 with TRBJ2-7; no clear D gene. The ends were cut back, 4 bases at V and 5 bases at J, with 9 bases in the middle. Germline CDR1 reads MDHEN; CDR2 reads SYDVKM. This CDR3 has 12 amino acids. DNA for the CDR3: TGTGCCAGCAGTTCCAGGCGCCACGAGCAGTACGTC. It encodes CASSSRRHEQYV.

The chain has TRBV29-1 and TRBJ1-2, with D hard to call. The CDR3 is 10 amino acids. Trimming took 3 bases from V and 7 from J, leaving 6 bases between them. CDR1 and CDR2 from the germline V gene are SQVTM and ANQGSEA. The CDR3 sequence: CSVESPGYTF. CDR3 in DNA: TGCAGCGTTGAGAGTCCTGGCTACACCTTC.

The chain combines TRBV7-2 with TRBJ1-2, with D tentatively TRBD1 (6 bases). This CDR3 has 17 amino acids. V shed 5 bases and J shed 6 bases, with 25 bases lying between them. CDR1 and CDR2 from the germline V gene are SGHTA and FQGNSA. This CDR3 is CASSPDSTGNRANGYTF. The CDR3 bases are TGTGCCAGCAGCCCCGACTCCACAGGGAATAGGGCAAATGGCTACACCTTC.

V usage is TRBV24-1 and J usage is TRBJ2-2, with 9 bases identical to TRBD1. From germline, CDR1 is KGHDR and CDR2 SFDVKD. CDR3 length: 16 amino acids. V shed 4 bases and J 5 bases; nucleotides not matched to a gene: 7. The CDR3 loop reads CATSEPTGGGTGELFF. For the CDR3, the DNA is TGTGCCACCAGTGAACCGACAGGGGGAGGAACCGGGGAGCTGTTTTTT.

The V and J genes are TRBV28 and TRBJ1-6, with D maybe TRBD1 (6 bases). The CDR3 has 14 residues. CDR1 MDHEN and CDR2 SYDVKM come from the germline V gene. The V gene lost 5 bases and the J gene lost 4 bases, with 9 bases spanning the gap. The CDR3 DNA sequence: TGTGCCAGCAGTGGGACACTGTATAATTCACCCCTCCACTTT. This translates into CASSGTLYNSPLHF.

The chain uses TRBV30 and TRBJ2-3; 8 bases agree with TRBD1. Germline CDR1 reads GTSNPN; CDR2 reads SVGIG (reference sequence). The CDR3 covers 15 residues. Trimming cost V 3 bases and J 0 bases; bases outside gene matches: 5. CDR3 in amino acids: CAWRGQGLSTDTQYF. The DNA of the CDR3 is TGTGCCTGGAGAGGACAGGGCCTTAGCACAGATACGCAGTATTTT.

This chain links TRBV20-1 with TRBJ2-4, with unresolved D. The germline CDR1 and CDR2 sequences are DFQATT and SNEGSKA (reference sequence). The CDR3 runs 11 residues. Trimming took off 6 bases at V and 7 bases at J, with 10 bases between the two ends. The CDR3 DNA sequence: TGCAGTGCCCCGTCCGAGAACATTCAGTACTTC. Amino acid sequence: CSAPSENIQYF.

This clone came up a few times. J is TRBJ1-2 and V is TRBV6-4; no clear D. Trimming shortened V by 4 bases and J by 10 bases, and 19 bases separated the two germline ends. Germline loops: CDR1 MRHNA, CDR2 SNTAGT. There are 14 residues in the CDR3. The CDR3 spells CASSADGGTSVYTF. The CDR3, as DNA: TGTGCCAGCAGTGCGGACGGTGGCACTAGTGTCTACACCTTC.

This chain links TRBV5-1 with TRBJ1-1; 9 bases map to TRBD1. Germline trimming cut 3 bases from V and 1 base from J; bases unmatched to any gene: 1. Germline loops: CDR1 SGHRS, CDR2 YFSETQ. The length of the CDR3 is 14 residues. The CDR3 loop reads CASSWTGANTEAFF. For the CDR3, the DNA is TGCGCCAGCAGCTGGACAGGGGCGAACACTGAAGCTTTCTTT.

Only one count was recorded for this clone. CDR3 nucleotide sequence: TGCAGCGTTGGCAGTCTGAACACTGAAGCTTTCTTT. Translation: CSVGSLNTEAFF. The chain carries TRBV29-1 and TRBJ1-1; the D is unclear. CDR3 length: 12 residues. The V and J ends lost 4 bases and 0 bases respectively, with 6 bases between them. CDR1 is SQVTM and CDR2 is ANQGSEA in the germline V gene.

Notes on this clone: The same CDR3 can be traced to other DNA sequences in this sample. CDR3 amino acids: CAISDRNTEAFF. DNA of the CDR3: TGTGCCATCAGTGACCGGAACACTGAAGCTTTCTTT. The J gene is TRBJ1-1, the V gene TRBV10-3; D uncertain. From germline, CDR1 is ENHRY and CDR2 SYGVKD. CDR3 length: 12 amino acids. Trimming removed 3 bases at V and 1 base at J, with 3 bases between.

The chain couples TRBV7-6 to TRBJ2-1, with 11 bases lining up with TRBD2. The germline V gene has CDR1 SGHVS and CDR2 FNYEAQ. The junction had 5 bases not matched to a gene; V was cut back by 0 bases and J by 1 base. The CDR3 sequence is 18 residues long. The CDR3 bases are TGTGCCAGCAGCTTAGCCATAGCGGGGGGGCTATCCTACAATGAGCAGTTCTTC. Protein sequence: CASSLAIAGGLSYNEQFF.

The sample holds one count of this clone. The V call is TRBV3-1 (or the pseudogene TRBV3-2), the J call TRBJ1-1, with TRBD1 matching over 9 bases. The CDR3 extends over 17 amino acids. Per the germline V gene, CDR1 is LGHDT and CDR2 is YNNKEL (reference sequence). V lost 3 bases and J lost 4; bases outside the gene matches: 12. The chain's CDR3 is CASSQSFRDRGGTEAFF. In DNA, the CDR3 is TGTGCCAGCAGCCAGTCCTTTCGAGACAGGGGGGGCACTGAAGCTTTCTTT.

As for this clone: Different DNA sequences within this sample yield the same CDR3. This chain joins TRBV19 and TRBJ2-5; 10 nucleotides match TRBD1. This CDR3 has 13 residues. The J segment lost 2 bases and the V segment lost 8 bases, leaving 2 bases of the junction unmatched. Germline values: CDR1 LNHDA, CDR2 SQIVND (reference sequence). The CDR3 DNA reads TGTGCCAGTCGGGACAGGGGACAAGAGACCCAGTACTTC. Translating it yields CASRDRGQETQYF.

J is TRBJ2-2 and V is TRBV9; TRBD2 matches 9 bases. The ends lost 0 bases at V and 4 bases at J; junction bases unmatched: 4. The germline V gene encodes CDR1 SGDLS and CDR2 YYNGEE. The CDR3 totals 16 residues. This CDR3 is CASSVGLAGFTGELFF. The CDR3 region has the DNA TGTGCCAGCAGCGTAGGCCTAGCGGGGTTCACCGGGGAGCTGTTTTTT.

This rearrangement joins TRBV19 to TRBJ2-1, with 10 bases aligning to TRBD2. V dropped 7 bases and J dropped 8; count of bases not matched to a gene: 11. The CDR3 loop spans 15 amino acids. Germline CDR1 is LNHDA and CDR2 is SQIVND (reference sequence). The CDR3 reads CASIHSGGPSDEQFF. DNA for the CDR3: TGTGCCAGTATCCATAGCGGGGGGCCTAGCGATGAGCAGTTCTTC.

Only a few counts were recorded for this clone. The rearrangement links TRBV2 to TRBJ1-5, with 8 positions matching TRBD1. In germline, CDR1 is SNHLY, CDR2 FYNNEI. This CDR3 contains 16 residues. V was clipped by 8 bases and J by 0 bases; unmatched bases: 9. CDR3 DNA sequence: TGTGCCAGCGGCCGGGACAGGACATATAGCAATCAGCCCCAGCATTTT. Protein product: CASGRDRTYSNQPQHF.

The V and J genes are TRBV28 and TRBJ1-3, with 10 bases aligning to TRBD1. Germline trimming cut 5 bases from V and 2 bases from J; bases unmatched to any gene: 9. The CDR3 spans 17 residues. In germline, CDR1 is MDHEN, CDR2 SYDVKM. The CDR3 DNA follows: TGTGCCAGCAGTCTGTACTCCGGGACAGGGGCTGGAAACACCATATATTTT. Its protein product is CASSLYSGTGAGNTIYF.

This clone has a handful of counts. The chain recombines TRBV11-1 with TRBJ1-1; D is undetermined. The V end lost 5 bases, the J end lost 0 bases, and 13 bases lay between the germline ends. Germline-derived CDR1 and CDR2 are SGHAT and FQDESV (reference sequence). The CDR3 totals 15 residues. CDR3 residues: CASSPTGVLNTEAFF. The CDR3 coding sequence is TGTGCCAGCAGCCCAACCGGGGTCCTGAACACTGAAGCTTTCTTT.

The rearrangement joins TRBV7-6 to TRBJ2-3, with 9 bases fitting TRBD1. Unmatched junction bases numbered 12, after V lost 4 bases and J lost 1 base. Germline V gene lookup returns CDR1 SGHVS and CDR2 FNYEAQ. The CDR3 totals 18 residues. CDR3 region: CASSSGQGLIIGTDTQYF. The CDR3 DNA sequence: TGTGCCAGCAGCTCGGGACAGGGTTTAATTATTGGCACAGATACGCAGTATTTT. Full variable domain (remainder filled in from reference TRBV7-6 and TRBJ2-3): GAGVSQSPRYKVTKRGQDVALRCDPISGHVSLYWYRQALGQGPEFLTYFNYEAQQDKSGLPNDRFSAERPEGSISTLTIQRTEQRDSAMYRCASSSGQGLIIGTDTQYFGPGTRLTVL.

The genes are TRBV6-5 and TRBJ1-6; no reliable D call. Trimming stripped 6 bases from V and 5 bases from J, with 11 bases between. From germline, CDR1 is MNHEY and CDR2 SVGAGI. The CDR3 is made up of 14 amino acids. CDR3 DNA sequence: TGTGCCAGCAGCATCGACGGGGATAATTCACCCCTCCACTTT. It is translated as CASSIDGDNSPLHF.

This chain links TRBV9 with TRBJ2-2, with TRBD1 matching over 8 bases. In germline, CDR1 is SGDLS, CDR2 YYNGEE. CDR3 length: 14 amino acids. V lost 2 bases and J lost 7; bases outside the gene matches: 4. DNA for the CDR3: TGTGCCAGCAGCGTCGACAGGGGAGACGGGGAGCTGTTTTTT. Translated, it gives CASSVDRGDGELFF. Full variable domain (missing parts from reference TRBV9 and TRBJ2-2): DSGVTQTPKHLITATGQRVTLRCSPRSGDLSVYWYQQSLDQGLQFLIQYYNGEERAKGNILERFSAQQFPDLHSELNLSSLELGDSALYFCASSVDRGDGELFFGEGSRLTVL.

There are a few counts of this clone. The chain carries TRBV5-1 and TRBJ1-1, with 7 bases fitting TRBD1. This CDR3 contains 15 residues. J lost 0 bases, V lost 4 bases, and 6 bases had no gene match. Germline V gene sequence: CDR1 SGHRS, CDR2 YFSETQ. The CDR3 region is CASSLRQGLNTEAFF. The CDR3 DNA is TGCGCCAGCAGCCTCCGACAGGGACTGAACACTGAAGCTTTCTTT.

This clone showed up just once. A junction end diverges from the germline sequence, so it may reflect a read error. The chain joins TRBV19 to TRBJ2-4; D is perhaps TRBD1 or TRBD2 (6 bases each). Germline loops: CDR1 LNHDA, CDR2 SQIVND (reference sequence). The CDR3 is made up of 13 amino acids. CDR3 sequence reads: CASSLEGGNIQYF. For the CDR3, the DNA is TGTGCCAGTAGTTTAGAGGGGGGAAACATTCAGTACTTC.

The chain combines TRBV9 with TRBJ2-5; D is undetermined. Deletions cut 1 base from V and 0 bases from J, with 4 bases between. Germline V gene data show CDR1 as SGDLS and CDR2 as YYNGEE. The CDR3 sequence is 13 residues long. CDR3 sequence: CASSVTDQETQYF. CDR3 in DNA: TGTGCCAGCAGCGTAACAGACCAAGAGACCCAGTACTTC.

The chain couples TRBV4-1 to TRBJ1-6; D might be TRBD1 (5 bases). The CDR3 is made up of 17 amino acids. Germline V gives CDR1 MGHRA, CDR2 YSYEKL. Trimming cost V 6 bases and J 12 bases, with 27 bases left between them. The CDR3 DNA reads TGCGCCAGCAGGGAACAAGAAACGGACACCGGTTCGGTACCCCTCCACTTT. The encoded protein is CASREQETDTGSVPLHF.

CDR3 sequence: CASSHTTSGSSYNEQFF. CDR3 sequence (DNA): TGTGCCAGCAGTCACACGACTAGCGGGAGCTCCTACAATGAGCAGTTCTTC. The chain is built from TRBV6-6 and TRBJ2-1; TRBD2 matches at 12 bases. J lost 0 bases, V lost 5 bases, and 5 bases had no gene match. The CDR3 consists of 17 residues. The germline V gene has CDR1 MNHNY and CDR2 SVGAGI (reference sequence).